Listed below are T cell receptor beta chains from one sample, sequenced in a study of cytomegalovirus exposure and HLA in healthy donors. The method was immunoSEQ multiplex PCR; TCRdb's version includes in-frame clones alone and lacks a portion of them. The sample lists about 55,000 clones; 65% to 80% were seen once. Sample: PBMCs. All receptors derive from a female donor in good health and CMV-seronegative. CDR3s include the opening cysteine and the closing phenylalanine or tryptophan. The D gene is left open where the match is weak. Clone size, where shown, is once, few, many, or a class for clones that have expanded.

>-|TRBJ2-1|-|TRBV19
TGTGCCAGTAGTATAGATCCCCCCCCCGCGGGGCAGTTCTTC
CASSIDPPPAGQFF
>-|TRBJ1-1|-|TRBV28
TGTGCCAGCAGTTTAGGGGGGGCGCGGGACACTGAAGCTTTCTTT
CASSLGGARDTEAFF
>-|TRBJ2-7|-|TRBV30
TGTGCCTGGAGTCCGACTAGTATCTCCTACGAGCAGTACTTC
CAWSPTSISYEQYF
>few|TRBJ1-3|-|TRBV5-6
TGTGCCAGCAGCTTATCCTACTCTGGAAACACCATATATTTT
CASSLSYSGNTIYF
>-|TRBJ2-3|TRBD1|TRBV6-4
TGTGCCAGCAGTGAGGACAGGGGAGCCACAGATACGCAGTATTTT
CASSEDRGATDTQYF
>-|TRBJ2-3|TRBD2|TRBV13
TGTGCCAGCAGCGGCATTGGAGCGGGAGCCACAGATACGCAGTATTTT
CASSGIGAGATDTQYF
>-|TRBJ2-7|TRBD1|TRBV5-5
TGTGCCAGCAGCTTGGGACAGGGGGCGTACGAGCAGTACTTC
CASSLGQGAYEQYF
>-|TRBJ1-2|-|TRBV6-5
TGTGCCAGCAGCCGGACAGATCCGGTTTGCTACACCTTC
CASSRTDPVCYTF
>-|TRBJ2-7|TRBD2|TRBV28
TGTGCCAGCAGGCCGGGACTAGCCTACGAGCAGTACTTC
CASRPGLAYEQYF
>-|TRBJ2-7|-|TRBV5-5
TGTGCCAGCCGAGGAGGGAGGTACGAGCAGTACTTC
CASRGGRYEQYF
>-|TRBJ1-4|-|TRBV19
TGTGCCAGTAGTGGGCAAAATGAAAAACTGTTTTTT
CASSGQNEKLFF
>-|TRBJ2-3|-|TRBV5-4
TGTGCCAGCAGCTTGGACTTTCCCACAGATACGCAGTATTTT
CASSLDFPTDTQYF
>-|TRBJ2-7|TRBD2|TRBV7-9
TGTGCCAGCAGCTTAGGGCTAGCGGGAGGGTCGGTCTACGAGCAGTACTTC
CASSLGLAGGSVYEQYF
>-|TRBJ1-5|-|TRBV19
TGTGCCAGTAACCGGGACTTCCAGCCCCAGCATTTT
CASNRDFQPQHF
>-|TRBJ2-5|-|TRBV6-5
TGTGCCAGCAGTTACTCGCCGACAGCCCAAGAGACCCAGTACTTC
CASSYSPTAQETQYF
>few|TRBJ1-1|TRBD1|TRBV7-8
TGTGCCAGCAGCTTATCTGGGACAGACACTGAAGCTTTCTTT
CASSLSGTDTEAFF
>-|TRBJ2-3|-|TRBV28
TGTGCCAGCAGTTTCACCGGGGTGGCAGATACGCAGTATTTT
CASSFTGVADTQYF
>-|TRBJ2-7|TRBD1|TRBV29-1
TGCAGCGTCGCTAAATCGGGACAGCAATATTCCTACGAGCAGTACTTC
CSVAKSGQQYSYEQYF
>-|TRBJ2-7|TRBD1|TRBV7-3
TGTGCCAGCGCAAAAGAAGGGACAGGGAGATACGAGCAGTACTTC
CASAKEGTGRYEQYF
>-|TRBJ1-1|-|TRBV7-8
TGTGCCAGCAGCTCCGCGGGGGGGCCGAGGACTGAAGCTTTCTTT
CASSSAGGPRTEAFF
>-|TRBJ2-7|-|TRBV7-9
TGTGCCAGCAGCTTAGGGAGGGGGACAGTCTCCTACGAGCAGTACTTC
CASSLGRGTVSYEQYF
>-|TRBJ2-7|-|TRBV7-8
TGTGCCAGCAGCTTAACGGAGGGGTCCTACGAGCAGTACTTC
CASSLTEGSYEQYF
>-|TRBJ1-1|TRBD1|TRBV6-6
TGTGCCAGCAGTTACGACTTAAGAGGGGGCAACACTGAAGCTTTCTTT
CASSYDLRGGNTEAFF
>once|TRBJ1-3|TRBD1|TRBV7-9
TGTGCCACCCTCGGCCAGGGGGCTGTCTCTGGAAACACCATATATTTT
CATLGQGAVSGNTIYF
>-|TRBJ1-1|-|TRBV6-5
TGTGCCAGCAGCCAGGGTCACCGGGCTTTCTTT
CASSQGHRAFF
>-|TRBJ1-1|-|TRBV5-4
TGTGCCAGCAGCCGAAGCGGGGGGCGATCGGACACTGAAGCTTTCTTT
CASSRSGGRSDTEAFF
>-|TRBJ2-1|-|TRBV25-1
TGTGCCACGCTTTGGGGCGCCGACTCCTACAATGAGCAGTTCTTC
CATLWGADSYNEQFF
>-|TRBJ2-7|-|TRBV9
TGTGCCAGCAGCGTAGCGGGGTTCAACGAGCAGTACTTC
CASSVAGFNEQYF
>-|TRBJ2-7|TRBD2|TRBV28
TGTGCCAGCAGTTTGACTAGCGGTTCCTACGAGCAGTACTTC
CASSLTSGSYEQYF
>once|TRBJ2-3|-|TRBV5-1
TGCGCCAGCAGCTTTAGCGTCCGGGGAGCGCAGTATTTT
CASSFSVRGAQYF
>-|TRBJ1-5|-|TRBV19
TGTGCCAGTAGCCCGCCTGGAGGCAATCAGCCCCAGCATTTT
CASSPPGGNQPQHF
>-|TRBJ1-3|TRBD1|TRBV5-5
TGTGCCAGCAGCTTATCGCGCGACAGGGGCGAAAACACCATATATTTT
CASSLSRDRGENTIYF
>-|TRBJ1-1|TRBD1|TRBV9
TGTGCCAGCAGCTCGACGACAGGGGTGAACACTGAAGCTTTCTTT
CASSSTTGVNTEAFF
>-|TRBJ1-2|-|TRBV6-1
TGTGCCAGCAGTGAGAACGGCTATGGCTACACCTTC
CASSENGYGYTF
>-|TRBJ1-6|-|TRBV7-2
TGTGCCAGCAGCTTTCAAAAGGGGGATTTCGCCCTCCACTTT
CASSFQKGDFALHF
>-|TRBJ2-7|-|TRBV19
TGTGCCAGTAGTACAGGGTCAGGATACGAGCAGTACTTC
CASSTGSGYEQYF
>-|TRBJ2-7|-|TRBV12-2
TGTGCAAGTCGCCCAACCACAGGGGCTCGGCCCGACCACTCCTACGAGCAGTACTTC
CASRPTTGARPDHSYEQYF
>-|TRBJ2-7|-|TRBV6-1
TGTGCCAGCACTAAAACGGACTCTAGCTCCTACGAGCAGTACTTC
CASTKTDSSSYEQYF
>-|TRBJ1-1|-|TRBV5-6
TGTGCCAGCAGCCCGTTCAATCAGATGAACACTGAAGCTTTCTTT
CASSPFNQMNTEAFF
>once|TRBJ2-5|-|TRBV7-7
TGTGCCAGCAGCTTCGAAGGGAGGCGGGAGACCCAGTACTTC
CASSFEGRRETQYF
>-|TRBJ2-5|TRBD2|TRBV5-4
TGTGCCAGCAGCCTTCCTCTAGCGGGAGTTTTAGAGACCCAGTACTTC
CASSLPLAGVLETQYF
>-|TRBJ2-5|-|TRBV6-5
TGTGCCAGCAGTTCCCCGGACACTCAAGAGACCCAGTACTTC
CASSSPDTQETQYF
>-|TRBJ2-7|TRBD1|TRBV7-9
TGTGCCATAGGACAGGACTACGAGCAGTACTTC
CAIGQDYEQYF
>few|TRBJ2-3|TRBD2|TRBV9
TGTGCCAGCAGCGTGAGCGGGAACACAGATACGCAGTATTTT
CASSVSGNTDTQYF
>-|TRBJ1-1|TRBD1|TRBV27
TGTGCCAGCAGTTTCGGGACAGGGGGCTCTGAAGCTTTCTTT
CASSFGTGGSEAFF
>-|TRBJ2-2|TRBD1|TRBV12-5
TGTGCTAGTGGTGGGCTACAGGGGACCGGGGAGCTGTTTTTT
CASGGLQGTGELFF